This T cell receptor (beta chain) was documented in a study of T-cell reconstitution after alpha-beta-depleted transplantation in children. General study points: It was newly produced T cells that mostly accounted for T-cell counts and diversity one year after transplant. Where alpha-beta T cells came from about two months after transplant was reportedly several hundred expanded graft clones. Several patients had high TCRbeta diversity at day 60; it came from surviving recipient T cells and thymic progenitors.

Of note for this clonotype: The antigen remains unidentified.

Unique molecular identifiers were used to barcode this TCRbeta library. TCRdb reprocessed the PCR reads via MiXCR and lists one record per CDR3 protein. The sample has under 300,000 distinct CDR3 sequences, around 10% seen once. The source is a male patient aged 2 to 10 who had a stem cell transplant for chronic granulomatous disease, so the T cells may come from the graft donor. Here the sequenced sample was peripheral blood, taken 180 days after TCRalphabeta/CD19-depleted stem cell transplant.

In DNA form, the CDR3 reads TGTGCATCGGAGGGGAAAGCTAATGAAAAACTGTTTTTT. It codes for CASEGKANEKLFF. V and J are TRBV30 and TRBJ1-4, with D possibly TRBD1 on 5 matching bases. CDR3 length equals 13 residues. CDR1 and CDR2 (germline): GTSNPN, SVGIG (reference sequence).